The rows below give T cell receptor beta chains drawn from one sample of a study of cytomegalovirus exposure and HLA in healthy donors. Profiling relied on immunoSEQ multiplex PCR, and the TCRdb table lists in-frame clones only, not all of them. The sample lists 200,000 to 250,000 clones; 82% were seen once. Sample: PBMCs. The origin of the receptors is a woman in her forties in good health and CMV-seropositive. Each CDR3 is given without its conserved first and last residue. The D gene is left open where the match is weak.

CDR3 length: 10
D gene: NA
V gene: TRBV5-4
CDR3 protein: ASSIDSYGYT

CDR3 length: 12
D gene: NA
V gene: TRBV30
CDR3 protein: AWSASRGDTEAF

CDR3 length: 11
D gene: NA
V gene: TRBV5-4
CDR3 protein: ASSIQGGTEAF

CDR3 length: 12
D gene: TRBD1
V gene: TRBV11-2
CDR3 protein: ASSSTGGFYEQY

CDR3 length: 13
D gene: TRBD1
V gene: TRBV7-2
CDR3 protein: ASSPGTGGAQPQH

CDR3 length: 13
D gene: TRBD1
V gene: TRBV2
CDR3 protein: ASKSRTGATGELF

CDR3 length: 13
D gene: TRBD2
V gene: TRBV6-5
CDR3 protein: ASSSGLKNTGELF

CDR3 length: 10
D gene: NA
V gene: TRBV7-2
CDR3 protein: ASSPGVTEAF

CDR3 length: 17
D gene: TRBD2
V gene: TRBV7-9
CDR3 protein: SSSLLGAYSGGITDTQY

CDR3 length: 13
D gene: NA
V gene: TRBV2
CDR3 protein: ASSEPGSGANVLT

CDR3 length: 12
D gene: NA
V gene: TRBV30
CDR3 protein: AGSGMGTNYGYT

CDR3 length: 11
D gene: NA
V gene: TRBV2
CDR3 protein: ASSGYGFYEQY

CDR3 length: 15
D gene: TRBD2
V gene: TRBV7-7
CDR3 protein: ASSLAGAGVSTGELF

CDR3 length: 12
D gene: TRBD1
V gene: TRBV18
CDR3 protein: ASSPDRSGTEAF

CDR3 length: 11
D gene: NA
V gene: TRBV4-2
CDR3 protein: ASSQAHTDTQY

CDR3 length: 11
D gene: TRBD2
V gene: TRBV5-1
CDR3 protein: ASSSGTSGEQF

CDR3 length: 12
D gene: NA
V gene: TRBV18
CDR3 protein: ASSVRGADSPLH

CDR3 length: 16
D gene: TRBD1
V gene: TRBV5-1
CDR3 protein: VSSFGQGLSSGANVLT

CDR3 length: 12
D gene: NA
V gene: TRBV5-8
CDR3 protein: ASSLKGGDQPQH

CDR3 length: 13
D gene: TRBD1
V gene: TRBV18
CDR3 protein: ASSPRTGGDNEQF

CDR3 length: 14
D gene: TRBD1
V gene: TRBV4-3
CDR3 protein: ASSQEEDRSNQPQH

CDR3 length: 10
D gene: NA
V gene: TRBV11-2
CDR3 protein: ASSPTGGRQY

CDR3 length: 9
D gene: NA
V gene: TRBV7-9
CDR3 protein: SSSSYYGYT

CDR3 length: 10
D gene: NA
V gene: TRBV19
CDR3 protein: ASSTGVGEAF

CDR3 length: 13
D gene: TRBD1
V gene: TRBV19
CDR3 protein: ASSPRDRGPQPQH

CDR3 length: 12
D gene: TRBD1
V gene: TRBV30
CDR3 protein: AWRRTGSRAEAF

CDR3 length: 10
D gene: NA
V gene: TRBV10-2
CDR3 protein: ASSGPNQPQH

CDR3 length: 14
D gene: TRBD1
V gene: TRBV7-9
CDR3 protein: ASSQPGAGGNEKLF

CDR3 length: 11
D gene: NA
V gene: TRBV14
CDR3 protein: ASSHSRGYTQY

CDR3 length: 12
D gene: NA
V gene: TRBV21-1
CDR3 protein: ATGIQGLNTEAF

CDR3 length: 12
D gene: NA
V gene: TRBV19
CDR3 protein: ASREQADNSPLH

CDR3 length: 12
D gene: NA
V gene: TRBV7-2
CDR3 protein: ASSLAHRNTEAF

CDR3 length: 15
D gene: TRBD1
V gene: TRBV19
CDR3 protein: ASSNPRTGIGQETQY

CDR3 length: 12
D gene: NA
V gene: TRBV30
CDR3 protein: AWSVPGMAYGYT

CDR3 length: 14
D gene: TRBD1
V gene: TRBV27
CDR3 protein: ASSFRHAGQAGELF

CDR3 length: 11
D gene: NA
V gene: TRBV9
CDR3 protein: ASSVVGGDTIY

CDR3 length: 11
D gene: NA
V gene: TRBV30
CDR3 protein: AWNPGGVQPQH

CDR3 length: 13
D gene: NA
V gene: TRBV5-1
CDR3 protein: ASSLANPRAGELF

CDR3 length: 12
D gene: NA
V gene: TRBV6-5
CDR3 protein: ASSYSRVRYGYT